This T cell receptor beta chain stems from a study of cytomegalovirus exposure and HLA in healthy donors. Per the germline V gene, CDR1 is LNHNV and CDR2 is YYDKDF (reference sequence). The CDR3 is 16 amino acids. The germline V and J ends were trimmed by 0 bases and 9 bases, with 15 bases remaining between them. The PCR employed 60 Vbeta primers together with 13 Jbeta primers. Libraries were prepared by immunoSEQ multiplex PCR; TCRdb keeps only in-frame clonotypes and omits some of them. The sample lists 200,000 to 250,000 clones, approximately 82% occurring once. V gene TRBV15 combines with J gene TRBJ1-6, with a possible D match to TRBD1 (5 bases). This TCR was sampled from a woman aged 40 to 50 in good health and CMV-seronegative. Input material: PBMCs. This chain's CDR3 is CATSRDQGGSGSPLHF. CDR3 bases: TGTGCCACCAGCAGAGATCAGGGAGGGAGTGGTTCACCCCTCCACTTT.